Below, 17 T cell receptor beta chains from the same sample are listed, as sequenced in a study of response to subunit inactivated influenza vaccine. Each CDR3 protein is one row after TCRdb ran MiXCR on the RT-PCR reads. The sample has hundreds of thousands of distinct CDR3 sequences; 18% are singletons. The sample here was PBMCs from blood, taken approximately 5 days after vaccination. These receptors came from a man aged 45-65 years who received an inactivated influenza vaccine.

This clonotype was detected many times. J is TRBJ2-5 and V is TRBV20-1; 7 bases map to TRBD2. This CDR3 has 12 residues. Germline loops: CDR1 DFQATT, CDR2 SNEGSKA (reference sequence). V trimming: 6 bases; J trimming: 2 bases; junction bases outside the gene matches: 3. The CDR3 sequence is CSAKRGQETQYF. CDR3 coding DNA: TGCAGTGCCAAGCGGGGACAAGAGACCCAGTACTTC.

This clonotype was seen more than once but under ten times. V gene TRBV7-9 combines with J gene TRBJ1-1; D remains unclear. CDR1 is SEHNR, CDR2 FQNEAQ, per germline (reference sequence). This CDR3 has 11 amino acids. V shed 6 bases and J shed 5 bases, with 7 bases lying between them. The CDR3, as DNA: TGTGCCAGCAGAATCCTAACTGAAGCTTTCTTT. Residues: CASRILTEAFF.

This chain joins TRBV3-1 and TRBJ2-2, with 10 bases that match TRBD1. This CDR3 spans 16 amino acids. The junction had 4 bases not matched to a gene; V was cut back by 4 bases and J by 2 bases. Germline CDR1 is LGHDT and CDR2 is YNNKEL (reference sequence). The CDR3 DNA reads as TGTGCCAGCAGCCGGGGGACAGGGGCAAACACCGGGGAGCTGTTTTTT. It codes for CASSRGTGANTGELFF. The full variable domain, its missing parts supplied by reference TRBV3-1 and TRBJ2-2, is DTAVSQTPKYLVTQMGNDKSIKCEQNLGHDTMYWYKQDSKKFLKIMFSYNNKELIINETVPNRFSPKSPDKAHLNLHINSLELGDSAVYFCASSRGTGANTGELFFGEGSRLTVL.

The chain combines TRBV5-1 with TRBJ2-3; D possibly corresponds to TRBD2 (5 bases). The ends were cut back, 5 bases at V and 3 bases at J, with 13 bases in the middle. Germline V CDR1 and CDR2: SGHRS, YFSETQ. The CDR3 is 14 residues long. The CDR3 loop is CASRRDLGTDTQYF. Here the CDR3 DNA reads TGCGCCAGCAGGAGGGATCTCGGGACAGATACGCAGTATTTT. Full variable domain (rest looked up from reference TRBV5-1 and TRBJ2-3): KAGVTQTPRYLIKTRGQQVTLSCSPISGHRSVSWYQQTPGQGLQFLFEYFSETQRNKGNFPGRFSGRQFSNSRSEMNVSTLELGDSALYLCASRRDLGTDTQYFGPGTRLTVL.

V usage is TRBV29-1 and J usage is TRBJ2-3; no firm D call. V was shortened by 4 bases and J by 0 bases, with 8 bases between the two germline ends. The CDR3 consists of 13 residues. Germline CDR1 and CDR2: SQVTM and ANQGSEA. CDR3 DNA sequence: TGCAGCGTTGCGAAGGGTAGCACAGATACGCAGTATTTT. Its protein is CSVAKGSTDTQYF.

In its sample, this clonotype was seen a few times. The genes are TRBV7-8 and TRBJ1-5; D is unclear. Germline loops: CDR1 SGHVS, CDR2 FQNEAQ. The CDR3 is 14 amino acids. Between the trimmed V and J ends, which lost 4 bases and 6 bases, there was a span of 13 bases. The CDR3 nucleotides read TGTGCCAGCAGCTATGCCGGCAATTCTCAGCCCCAGCATTTT. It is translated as CASSYAGNSQPQHF.

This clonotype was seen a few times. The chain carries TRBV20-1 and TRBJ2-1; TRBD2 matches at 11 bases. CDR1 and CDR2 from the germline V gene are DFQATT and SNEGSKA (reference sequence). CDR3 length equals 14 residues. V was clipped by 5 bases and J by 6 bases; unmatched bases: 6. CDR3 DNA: TGCAGTGCTTCAACTAGCGGGAGTAGCAATGAGCAGTTCTTC. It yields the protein CSASTSGSSNEQFF.

The DNA for the CDR3 is TGCAGTGCTAGAGATTGGGGGGGAGCGGGAGACTACAATGAGCAGTTCTTC. Protein product: CSARDWGGAGDYNEQFF. The chain recombines TRBV20-1 with TRBJ2-1, with 8 positions matching TRBD2. CDR3 length equals 17 residues. The V and J ends lost 0 bases and 3 bases, in that order; junction bases with no gene match: 10. CDR1 and CDR2 (germline): DFQATT, SNEGSKA (reference sequence).

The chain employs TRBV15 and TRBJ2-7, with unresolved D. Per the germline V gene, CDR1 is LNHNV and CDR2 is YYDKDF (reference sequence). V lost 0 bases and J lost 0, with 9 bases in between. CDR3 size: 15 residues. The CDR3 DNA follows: TGTGCCACCAGCAGAGATTTAGGGAACTCCTACGAGCAGTACTTC. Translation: CATSRDLGNSYEQYF.

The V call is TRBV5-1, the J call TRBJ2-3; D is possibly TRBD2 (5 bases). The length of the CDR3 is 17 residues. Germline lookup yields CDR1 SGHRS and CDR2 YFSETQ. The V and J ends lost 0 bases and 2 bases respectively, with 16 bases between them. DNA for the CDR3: TGCGCCAGCAGCTTGGGGCAGCTAGCTGTAGCCACAGATACGCAGTATTTT. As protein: CASSLGQLAVATDTQYF.

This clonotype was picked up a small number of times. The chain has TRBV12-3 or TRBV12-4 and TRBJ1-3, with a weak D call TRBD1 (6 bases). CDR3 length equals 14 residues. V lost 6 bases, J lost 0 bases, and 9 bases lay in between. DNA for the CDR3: TGTGCCAGCAGCGACAGGCACTCTGGAAACACCATATATTTT. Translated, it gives CASSDRHSGNTIYF.

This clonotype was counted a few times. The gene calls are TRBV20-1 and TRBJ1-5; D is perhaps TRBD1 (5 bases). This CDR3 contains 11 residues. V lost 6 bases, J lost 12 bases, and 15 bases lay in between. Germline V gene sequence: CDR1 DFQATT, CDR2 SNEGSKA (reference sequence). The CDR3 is CSALWDGLQHF. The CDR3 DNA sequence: TGCAGTGCCCTCTGGGACGGGCTCCAGCATTTT.

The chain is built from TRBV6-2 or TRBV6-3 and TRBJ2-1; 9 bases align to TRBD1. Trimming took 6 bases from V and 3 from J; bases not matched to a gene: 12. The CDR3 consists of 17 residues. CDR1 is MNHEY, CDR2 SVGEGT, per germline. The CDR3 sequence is CASRRYRGRADYNEQFF. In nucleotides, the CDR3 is TGTGCCAGCAGGCGGTACAGGGGGCGCGCGGACTACAATGAGCAGTTCTTC.

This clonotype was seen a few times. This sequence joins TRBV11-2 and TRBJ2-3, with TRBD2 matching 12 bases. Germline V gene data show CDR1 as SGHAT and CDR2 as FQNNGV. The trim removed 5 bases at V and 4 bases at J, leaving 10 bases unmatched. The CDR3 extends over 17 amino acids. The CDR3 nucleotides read TGTGCCAGCAGCCTGAGCAGACTAGCGGGGGAGGCAGATACGCAGTATTTT. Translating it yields CASSLSRLAGEADTQYF.

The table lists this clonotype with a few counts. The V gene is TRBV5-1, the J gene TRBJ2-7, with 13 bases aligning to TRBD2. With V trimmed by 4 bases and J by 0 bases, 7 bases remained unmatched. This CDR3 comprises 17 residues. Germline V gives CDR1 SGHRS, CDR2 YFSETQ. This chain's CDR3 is CASSLGLAGPSSYEQYF. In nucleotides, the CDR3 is TGCGCCAGCAGCCTGGGACTAGCGGGGCCCAGCTCCTACGAGCAGTACTTC. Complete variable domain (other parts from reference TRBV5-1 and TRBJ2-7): KAGVTQTPRYLIKTRGQQVTLSCSPISGHRSVSWYQQTPGQGLQFLFEYFSETQRNKGNFPGRFSGRQFSNSRSEMNVSTLELGDSALYLCASSLGLAGPSSYEQYFGPGTRLTVT.

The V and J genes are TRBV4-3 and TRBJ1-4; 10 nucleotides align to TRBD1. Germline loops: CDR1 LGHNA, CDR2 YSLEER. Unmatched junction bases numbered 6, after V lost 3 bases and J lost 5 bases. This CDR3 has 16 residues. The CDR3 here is CASSHLRTGGNEKLFF. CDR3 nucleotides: TGCGCCAGCAGCCACCTCCGGACAGGGGGGAATGAAAAACTGTTTTTT.

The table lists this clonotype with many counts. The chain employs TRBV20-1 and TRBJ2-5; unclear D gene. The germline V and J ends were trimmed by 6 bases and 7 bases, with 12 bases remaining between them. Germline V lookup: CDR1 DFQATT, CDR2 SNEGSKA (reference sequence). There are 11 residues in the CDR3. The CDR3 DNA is TGCAGTGCCGACACCCCGGGGACCCAGTACTTC. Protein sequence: CSADTPGTQYF.